Following are 6 T cell receptor beta chains from one sample sequenced in a study of cytomegalovirus exposure and HLA in healthy donors. Sequenced by immunoSEQ multiplex PCR; TCRdb stores in-frame clones only, minus some. The sample yields around 99,000 clones, 85% to 90% seen once. Sequencing was done on a sample of PBMCs. The receptors were gathered from a woman younger than 30 in good health and CMV-seronegative.

This clone has a handful of counts. This sequence joins TRBV7-6 and TRBJ1-1; no reliable D call. V lost 5 bases to trimming and J lost 4 bases, with 8 bases between them. This CDR3 has 12 amino acids. CDR1 SGHVS and CDR2 FNYEAQ come from the germline V gene. For the CDR3, the DNA is TGTGCCAGCAGCCCGGGGTTCACTGAAGCTTTCTTT. Its translation: CASSPGFTEAFF.

This sequence joins TRBV5-4 and TRBJ2-7; D possibly corresponds to TRBD1 (6 bases). The CDR3 has 14 residues. Germline lookup yields CDR1 SGHNT and CDR2 YYREEE (reference sequence). Trimming took 5 bases from V and 2 from J, leaving 14 bases between them. The CDR3, as DNA: TGTGCCAGCAGGCCTCCGGGACATCCCTACGAGCAGTACTTC. It specifies CASRPPGHPYEQYF. The full variable domain, in which reference TRBV5-4 and TRBJ2-7 provide the parts outside the CDR3, is ETGVTQSPTHLIKTRGQQVTLRCSSQSGHNTVSWYQQALGQGPQFIFQYYREEENGRGNFPPRFSGLQFPNYSSELNVNALELDDSALYLCASRPPGHPYEQYFGPGTRLTVT.

This clone was picked up a small number of times. Other DNA sequences of this sample code for an identical CDR3. The chain couples TRBV18 to TRBJ1-1; 7 bases agree with TRBD1. V shed 5 bases and J 2 bases; nucleotides not matched to a gene: 2. Germline-derived CDR1 and CDR2 are KGHSH and LQKENI. This CDR3 region has 13 residues. The CDR3 nucleotides are TGTGCCAGCTCAGGACAGGCTAACACTGAAGCTTTCTTT. Translation gives CASSGQANTEAFF.

The J gene is TRBJ2-1, the V gene TRBV4-1; D possibly corresponds to TRBD2 (6 bases). Germline V gives CDR1 MGHRA, CDR2 YSYEKL. Trimming stripped 0 bases from V and 4 bases from J, with 13 bases between. This CDR3 is 16 amino acids long. The CDR3 DNA follows: TGCGCCAGCAGCCAAGATCAGACCCGGGAGTACAATGAGCAGTTCTTC. It translates to CASSQDQTREYNEQFF.

This chain connects TRBV7-3 to TRBJ2-7; the match to TRBD1 covers 8 bases. The ends lost 5 bases at V and 3 bases at J; junction bases unmatched: 9. CDR3 size: 15 residues. CDR1 SGHTA and CDR2 FQGTGA come from the germline V gene. The CDR3 here is CASSIGQGGVYEQYF. The CDR3 region has the DNA TGTGCCAGCAGCATCGGACAGGGTGGAGTCTACGAGCAGTACTTC. Filled out from reference TRBV7-3 and TRBJ2-7, the complete variable domain reads GAGVSQTPSNKVTEKGKYVELRCDPISGHTALYWYRQSLGQGPEFLIYFQGTGAADDSGLPNDRFFAVRPEGSVSTLKIQRTERGDSAVYLCASSIGQGGVYEQYFGPGTRLTVT.

The chain employs TRBV9 and TRBJ1-1; a possible D gene is TRBD1 (6 bases). Trimming pared 2 bases from V and 2 bases from J, leaving 10 bases between. The CDR3 runs 14 residues. The germline gives CDR1 SGDLS, CDR2 YYNGEE. CDR3 bases: TGTGCCAGCAGCGTGGACAGTTCCAACACTGAAGCTTTCTTT. Its translation: CASSVDSSNTEAFF.